This record covers a single T cell receptor beta chain. Profiled with immunoSEQ multiplex PCR; TCRdb holds only in-frame clones, not every one. The top ten hold 10% to 15% of the sample, which has around 36,000 clones, roughly 90% seen once. The CDR3 is made up of 14 amino acids. V was clipped by 2 bases and J by 2 bases, with 11 bases between them. From germline, CDR1 is SGHKS and CDR2 YYEKEE (reference sequence). The sample belongs to a study of T cell changes during pregnancy in multiple sclerosis. The material sequenced was CD8+ T cells from peripheral blood mononuclear cells, taken in the first trimester of pregnancy. This receptor was identified in a female donor with multiple sclerosis, enrolled in a pregnancy study. V is TRBV5-5 and J is TRBJ2-7, with a weak D call TRBD1 (6 bases). The chain's CDR3 is CASSLGQIAYEQYF. CDR3 DNA sequence: TGTGCCAGCAGCTTAGGACAGATAGCCTACGAGCAGTACTTC.